The present entry profiles one T cell receptor beta chain with its context. CDR1 and CDR2 (germline): LGHNT, FRNRAP. The CDR3 has 16 residues. V shed 5 bases, J shed 4 bases, and the junction held 7 bases outside the gene matches. In the original analysis: The assay estimated nucleated cells by amplifying reference gene primers. Repertoires were generated with immunoSEQ multiplex PCR, while TCRdb's copy carries only in-frame clones and drops some. V and J calls and clone size follow that table, whereas D and trimming were derived from the DNA. Here the sample spans about 240,000 clones, roughly 87% being singletons. The data were taken from a study of blood T cell repertoires in COVID-19. Overall study: The study drew acute and convalescent COVID-19 samples from the United States, Italy and Spain. T cells, B-cell-depleted T cells, or PBMCs provided the cDNA or gDNA that served as material.

The V gene is TRBV12-5, the J gene TRBJ2-3, with 12 bases that match TRBD2. The TCR originated in a man between 60 and 75 years old who had recovered from COVID-19. The material sequenced was peripheral blood. The DNA of the CDR3 is TGTGCTAGTGGTCTCGGACTAGCGGGGTTTGCAGATACGCAGTATTTT. It yields the protein CASGLGLAGFADTQYF.